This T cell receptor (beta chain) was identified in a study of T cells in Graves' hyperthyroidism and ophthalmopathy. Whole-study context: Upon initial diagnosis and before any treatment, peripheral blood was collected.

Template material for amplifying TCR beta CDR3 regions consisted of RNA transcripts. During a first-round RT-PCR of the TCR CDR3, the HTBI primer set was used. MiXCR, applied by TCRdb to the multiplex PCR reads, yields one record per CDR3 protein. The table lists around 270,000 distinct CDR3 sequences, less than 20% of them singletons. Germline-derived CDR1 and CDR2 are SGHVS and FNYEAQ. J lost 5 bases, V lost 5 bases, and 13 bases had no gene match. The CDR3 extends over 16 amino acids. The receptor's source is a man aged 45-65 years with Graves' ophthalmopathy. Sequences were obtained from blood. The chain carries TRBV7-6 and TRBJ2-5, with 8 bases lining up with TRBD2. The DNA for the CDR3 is TGTGCCAGCAGCAGCGACGGGCGGGAGGTATGGGAGACCCAGTACTTC. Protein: CASSSDGREVWETQYF.